Included here is one T cell receptor (beta chain) sequence, with context. Antigen: not known. This sample is part of a study of PD-1 blockade in classical Hodgkin lymphoma. Germline lookup yields CDR1 LGHNA and CDR2 YSLEER. Trimming stripped 1 base from V and 0 bases from J, with 7 bases between. This CDR3 region has 15 residues. Study results and limitations: Complete responders started with a diversity level that resembled newly diagnosed patients at baseline. According to reports, newly diagnosed patients had lower baseline TCR diversity than healthy donors, and relapsed/refractory patients had lower baseline TCR diversity still. Differences between repertoires have undefined causes, possibly disease activity or prior therapy.

Time point specified: cycle 4 day 1 (C4D1), after around six weeks of nivolumab. Relapse was seen in all patients after autologous stem cell transplantation, and brentuximab vedotin exposure was variable. Magnetic depletion of unwanted cells isolated CD4+ T cells from thawed PBMCs. Here immunoSEQ multiplex PCR was the method, and the copy in TCRdb shows in-frame clones only, minus some. Among 25,000 to 35,000 clones listed, around 84% were seen once. This TCR was sampled from a human donor with classical Hodgkin lymphoma. The chain is built from TRBV4-3 and TRBJ2-1; possibly TRBD2 for D (5 bases). The sample was CD4+ T cells from blood, taken before the fourth cycle of nivolumab. The CDR3 loop reads CASSQAGSSYNEQFF. For the CDR3, the DNA is TGCGCCAGCAGCCAAGCGGGGAGCTCCTACAATGAGCAGTTCTTC.